This TCR beta chain is drawn from a study of cytomegalovirus exposure and HLA in healthy donors. General observations from the study: TCR beta V- and J-gene trimming, according to a later analysis, was linked to a missense DCLRE1C variant.

The PCR ran on 60 Vbeta and 13 Jbeta primers. Libraries were prepared by immunoSEQ multiplex PCR; TCRdb keeps only in-frame clonotypes and omits some of them. The data contain over 150,000 clones, 87% of them singletons. About this clone itself: The antigen is undetermined.

There are 14 residues in the CDR3. CDR1 SGDLS and CDR2 YYNGEE come from the germline V gene. V gave up 0 bases and J gave up 2 bases, with 7 bases separating them. The sequenced sample was PBMCs. The chain links TRBV9 to TRBJ2-3; no firm D call. This TCR was sampled from a woman between 25 and 40 years old in good health and CMV-seronegative. In nucleotides, the CDR3 is TGTGCCAGCAGCGTAGGGCAGGCCACAGATACGCAGTATTTT. The encoded protein is CASSVGQATDTQYF. The entire variable domain, with the rest obtained from reference TRBV9 and TRBJ2-3, is as follows: DSGVTQTPKHLITATGQRVTLRCSPRSGDLSVYWYQQSLDQGLQFLIQYYNGEERAKGNILERFSAQQFPDLHSELNLSSLELGDSALYFCASSVGQATDTQYFGPGTRLTVL.